This passage covers 10 T cell receptor beta chains from one sample sequenced in a study of T-cell reconstitution after alpha-beta-depleted transplantation in children (dated by TCRdb to about 2016). Per the publication, the treatment or condition label means: allogeneic hematopoietic cell transplantation with graft depleted of TCRalphabeta T cells and CD19 B cells. Libraries came from PCR. Sequencing was carried out with an Illumina HiSeq 2500. To normalize quantification of the TCRbeta repertoire, the TCR libraries were built with molecular barcoding that relied on unique molecular identifiers. Clones were called with MiXCR by TCRdb after fastp trimmed the public reads at Q25, and only in-frame beta chains were retained. One record per CDR3 amino acid sequence lists the most common genes and DNA. Within this sample are 100,000 or so distinct CDR3 sequences, with about 6.8% of them counted one time only. The ten largest clones take up about 17% of the sample.

This sample comprised PBMCs, obtained before TCRalphabeta/CD19-depleted stem cell transplant. The origin of the receptors is a boy younger than 10 with acute lymphoblastic leukemia, due to receive a stem cell transplant.

This clonotype was counted ten times or more. The CDR3 sequence is CSAIGGGVNIQYF. DNA of the CDR3: TGCAGTGCTATAGGCGGGGGGGTAAACATTCAGTACTTC. The V and J genes are TRBV20-1 and TRBJ2-4, with 9 bases identical to TRBD2. The CDR3 runs to 13 residues. The germline V gene encodes CDR1 DFQATT and CDR2 SNEGSKA (reference sequence). Trimming cost V 4 bases and J 6 bases; bases outside gene matches: 4.

This clonotype was recorded a few times. V is TRBV20-1 and J is TRBJ2-4; 12 nucleotides line up with TRBD2. The germline V gene has CDR1 DFQATT and CDR2 SNEGSKA (reference sequence). V gave up 4 bases and J gave up 8 bases; unmatched junction bases: 6. The CDR3 covers 14 residues. DNA of the CDR3: TGCAGTGCTACCGCTAGCGGGGGGGCTGACATTCAGTACTTC. Protein product: CSATASGGADIQYF.

This clonotype was counted only a few times. The V and J genes are TRBV20-1 and TRBJ1-4; D unclear. CDR3 length: 12 residues. Per the germline V gene, CDR1 is DFQATT and CDR2 is SNEGSKA (reference sequence). V gave up 6 bases and J gave up 4 bases, with 9 bases separating them. The CDR3, as DNA: TGCAGTGCCGGCCCGGGTAATGAAAAACTGTTTTTT. Its translation is CSAGPGNEKLFF.

The rearrangement uses TRBV5-1 and TRBJ1-1, with D possibly matching TRBD1 (6 bases). V lost 1 base and J lost 1, with 14 bases in between. Germline CDR1 is SGHRS and CDR2 is YFSETQ. The CDR3 has 16 residues. The CDR3 DNA follows: TGCGCCAGCAGCTTGATAACAGGGTGGGGGAACACTGAAGCTTTCTTT. Translation: CASSLITGWGNTEAFF.

This clonotype was found a few times. J is TRBJ2-3 and V is TRBV7-8, with 10 positions matching TRBD2. Losses at the gene ends were 5 bases for V and 2 bases for J; bases not matched to a gene: 7. Germline V gene lookup returns CDR1 SGHVS and CDR2 FQNEAQ. This CDR3 region has 16 residues. The CDR3 here is CASSLSSGGFTDTQYF. Here the CDR3 DNA reads TGTGCCAGCAGCCTCTCTAGCGGGGGCTTCACAGATACGCAGTATTTT. Combining the CDR3 with reference TRBV7-8 and TRBJ2-3 gives the whole variable domain GAGVSQSPRYKVAKRGQDVALRCDPISGHVSLFWYQQALGQGPEFLTYFQNEAQLDKSGLPSDRFFAERPEGSVSTLKIQRTQQEDSAVYLCASSLSSGGFTDTQYFGPGTRLTVL.

The chain carries TRBV12-3 or TRBV12-4 and TRBJ1-1; 11 bases map to TRBD1. The CDR3 consists of 14 residues. V lost 4 bases and J lost 5; bases outside the gene matches: 3. The CDR3 DNA is TGTGCCAGCAGTTCCCGGGACAGGGGGACTGAAGCTTTCTTT. It encodes CASSSRDRGTEAFF.

This clonotype was recorded a few times. CDR3 amino acids: CASRADLAKNIQYF. For the CDR3, the DNA is TGTGCCAGCAGGGCAGACCTAGCCAAAAACATTCAGTACTTC. This chain uses TRBV6-1 with TRBJ2-4; D is unresolved. V lost 6 bases, J lost 0 bases, and 9 bases lay in between. In germline, CDR1 is MNHNS, CDR2 SASEGT. The CDR3 contains 14 residues.

This rearrangement joins TRBV19 to TRBJ2-7; 7 bases fit TRBD1. The CDR3 is 14 amino acids. Trimming removed 3 bases from V and 3 bases from J; junction bases left unmatched: 5. CDR1 is LNHDA, CDR2 SQIVND, per germline (reference sequence). CDR3 in amino acids: CASSIRDSLYEQYF. In DNA form, the CDR3 reads TGTGCCAGTAGTATCCGGGACAGCCTCTACGAGCAGTACTTC.

The CDR3 region has the DNA TGTGCCAGCAGTTTAAGAGGCGGCGTCGGTTCACCCCTCCACTTT. Protein product: CASSLRGGVGSPLHF. The chain combines TRBV12-3 or TRBV12-4 with TRBJ1-6; no firm D call. V was pared by 2 bases and J by 9 bases, with 14 bases between. There are 15 residues in the CDR3.

The table lists this clonotype with a few counts. This chain connects TRBV27 to TRBJ2-5; D gene unclear. CDR1 and CDR2 from the germline V gene are MNHEY and SMNVEV (reference sequence). The CDR3 covers 14 residues. Trimming took off 1 base at V and 5 bases at J, with 11 bases between the two ends. The CDR3 DNA is TGTGCCAGCAGTTTATATGGTGGTTGGGAGACCCAGTACTTC. It specifies CASSLYGGWETQYF.